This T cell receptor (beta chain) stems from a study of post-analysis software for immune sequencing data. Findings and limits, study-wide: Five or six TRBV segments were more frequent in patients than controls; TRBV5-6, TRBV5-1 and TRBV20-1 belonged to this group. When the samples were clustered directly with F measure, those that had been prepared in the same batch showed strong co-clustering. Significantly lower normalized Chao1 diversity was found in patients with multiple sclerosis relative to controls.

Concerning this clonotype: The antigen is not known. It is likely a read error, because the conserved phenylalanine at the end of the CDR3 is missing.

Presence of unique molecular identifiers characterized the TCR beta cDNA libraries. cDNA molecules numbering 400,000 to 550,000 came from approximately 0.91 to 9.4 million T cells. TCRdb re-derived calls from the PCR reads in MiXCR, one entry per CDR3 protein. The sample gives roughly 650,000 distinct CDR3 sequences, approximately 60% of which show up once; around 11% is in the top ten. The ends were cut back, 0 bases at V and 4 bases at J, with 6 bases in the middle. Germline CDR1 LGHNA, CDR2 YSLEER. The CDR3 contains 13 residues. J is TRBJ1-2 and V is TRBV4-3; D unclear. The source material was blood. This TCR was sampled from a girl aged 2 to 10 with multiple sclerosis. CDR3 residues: CASSQEGIYGYTC. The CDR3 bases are TGCGCCAGCAGCCAAGAAGGGATCTATGGCTACACCTGC.